In this sample, the clone carrying this T cell receptor beta chain turned up a few times. Per the original methods: Reference gene primer amplification gave estimated nucleated cell counts. This table comes from immunoSEQ multiplex PCR, and its TCRdb copy is limited to in-frame clones, with some not included. For V, J and clone size, that table is used; D and trimming come from the DNA. The profile shows about 170,000 clones, less than 90% of them singletons. The sample originates from a study of blood T cell repertoires in COVID-19. Study summary: Samples representing acute and convalescent COVID-19 were sourced from the United States, Italy and Spain. Nucleic acid was either cDNA or gDNA, and it came from T cells, B-cell-depleted T cells, or PBMCs.

Germline V CDR1 and CDR2: MGHRA, YSYEKL. The CDR3 contains 14 residues. V was cut by 1 base and J by 7 bases, with 12 bases left in between. This chain connects TRBV4-1 to TRBJ2-3, with D hard to call. Sequencing was carried out using peripheral blood. This sequence was found in a woman in her 70s with COVID-19, enrolled during active disease. CDR3 in amino acids: CASSQVIPVNTQYF. The CDR3 coding sequence is TGCGCCAGCAGCCAAGTTATTCCGGTGAATACGCAGTATTTT.